Below, 25 T cell receptor beta chains from the same sample are listed, as sequenced in a study of pediatric ulcerative colitis (dated by TCRdb to the late 2010s). During colonoscopy, one to two pinch biopsies were obtained from the rectum for research purposes. The method behind the library was the immunoSEQ multiplex PCR assay. TCRdb stores this immuneACCESS table with in-frame sequences only. Part of the clones is absent; in the studies checked, under half of the shortfall reflects unresolved V genes, and no reason is known for the rest. Recorded for this sample are some 25,000 clones; 55% to 75% of them occurred a single time. Of the sample, over 6.5% is held by the ten largest clones. Sequences were obtained from gut tissue. The receptor set was obtained from a boy between 10 and 17 years old with severe ulcerative colitis.

The rearrangement links TRBV19 to TRBJ1-4; 11 bases map to TRBD1. CDR3 length: 16 residues. The germline V gene encodes CDR1 LNHDA and CDR2 SQIVND (reference sequence). V gave up 3 bases and J gave up 7 bases; unmatched junction bases: 7. The CDR3: CASSIRTGGAPEKLFF. The CDR3 region has the DNA TGTGCCAGTAGTATCCGGACAGGGGGCGCTCCTGAAAAACTGTTTTTT.

The chain has TRBV2 and TRBJ1-1, with 7 bases that match TRBD1. The junction had 1 base not matched to a gene; V was cut back by 2 bases and J by 1 base. The germline V gene encodes CDR1 SNHLY and CDR2 FYNNEI. This CDR3 comprises 14 residues. The CDR3 nucleotides read TGTGCCAGCAGTGAATCAGGGGGGAACACTGAAGCTTTCTTT. Translating gives CASSESGGNTEAFF.

This clone has just a few counts. This chain links TRBV6-5 with TRBJ2-1; 8 nucleotides line up with TRBD2. V shed 6 bases, J shed 9 bases, and the junction held 7 bases outside the gene matches. The CDR3 runs to 13 residues. CDR1 and CDR2 from the germline V gene are MNHEY and SVGAGI. The CDR3 loop is CASSLGTRIEQFF. CDR3 nucleotides: TGTGCCAGCAGCCTCGGGACTAGGATTGAGCAGTTCTTC.

The chain carries TRBV4-1 and TRBJ2-1; 16 nucleotides align to TRBD2. Trimming removed 0 bases from V and 8 bases from J; junction bases left unmatched: 10. There are 19 residues in the CDR3. Germline values: CDR1 MGHRA, CDR2 YSYEKL. The CDR3: CASSQEGLAGGGMKHEQFF. The CDR3 DNA reads as TGCGCCAGCAGCCAAGAGGGACTAGCGGGGGGGGGCATGAAGCATGAGCAGTTCTTC.

The genes are TRBV9 and TRBJ2-1; 9 bases fit TRBD1. The CDR3 runs to 17 residues. Germline CDR1 is SGDLS and CDR2 is YYNGEE. The trim removed 2 bases at V and 0 bases at J, leaving 6 bases unmatched. The DNA for the CDR3 is TGTGCCAGCAGCGTGGGACAGGGCAAGGACTCCTACAATGAGCAGTTCTTC. It yields the protein CASSVGQGKDSYNEQFF.

This clone was observed a single time. This chain uses TRBV25-1 with TRBJ2-3; 11 bases fit TRBD1. The CDR3 contains 15 residues. Trimming took 2 bases from V and 6 from J; bases not matched to a gene: 4. Germline assignment: CDR1 MGHDK and CDR2 SYGVNS. CDR3 protein: CASSEEDRGRDTQYF. CDR3 in DNA: TGTGCCAGCAGTGAAGAGGACAGGGGGCGGGATACGCAGTATTTT.

The chain is built from TRBV6-1 and TRBJ1-4; D remains unclear. V was clipped by 6 bases and J by 3 bases, with 11 bases between them. The CDR3 extends over 14 amino acids. Per the germline V gene, CDR1 is MNHNS and CDR2 is SASEGT. CDR3 DNA: TGTGCCAGCAGGAGAGGTTCGGCTAATGAAAAACTGTTTTTT. It translates to CASRRGSANEKLFF.

The genes are TRBV5-1 and TRBJ2-3; D not certain. Germline CDR1 reads SGHRS; CDR2 reads YFSETQ. The CDR3 contains 15 residues. Trimming took 4 bases from V and 2 from J, leaving 14 bases between them. The CDR3 DNA is TGCGCCAGCAGCCCCCTCATGCCGTACACAGATACGCAGTATTTT. Translation: CASSPLMPYTDTQYF.

The V call is TRBV30, the J call TRBJ1-2, with no clear D. Germline CDR1 and CDR2: GTSNPN and SVGIG (reference sequence). V was trimmed by 0 bases and J by 1 base, leaving 6 bases between them. This CDR3 has 13 residues. CDR3 bases: TGTGCCTGGAGTGTTCTAGTTAACTATGGCTACACCTTC. It specifies CAWSVLVNYGYTF.

J is TRBJ2-7 and V is TRBV11-2, with 11 bases that match TRBD2. Germline V gene data show CDR1 as SGHAT and CDR2 as FQNNGV. CDR3 size: 15 residues. V gave up 3 bases and J gave up 3 bases; unmatched junction bases: 4. The chain's CDR3 is CASSFTGTSGYEQYF. In DNA, the CDR3 is TGTGCCAGCAGCTTCACCGGGACTAGCGGCTACGAGCAGTACTTC.

V usage is TRBV6-4 and J usage is TRBJ2-3, with 9 bases aligning to TRBD2. The CDR3 spans 14 residues. J was trimmed by 4 bases and V by 3 bases; bases with no gene match: 2. Germline loops: CDR1 MRHNA, CDR2 SNTAGT. CDR3 bases: TGTGCCAGCAGTGAGCGGGAGGGCCCAGATACGCAGTATTTT. Translated, it gives CASSEREGPDTQYF.

This clone was observed a few times. This chain's CDR3 is CASSQSGLAGVGEQFF. CDR3 coding DNA: TGTGCCAGCAGCCAATCTGGACTAGCGGGAGTGGGTGAGCAGTTCTTC. V is TRBV16 and J is TRBJ2-1; the match to TRBD2 covers 13 bases. Unmatched junction bases numbered 5, after V lost 0 bases and J lost 9 bases. The V gene's germline CDR1 is KGHSY and CDR2 FQNENV. The CDR3 has 16 amino acids.

The chain couples TRBV7-2 to TRBJ2-2; TRBD2 aligns across 9 bases. In germline, CDR1 is SGHTA, CDR2 FQGNSA. V dropped 6 bases and J dropped 7; count of bases not matched to a gene: 18. The CDR3 is 18 amino acids. DNA for the CDR3: TGTGCCAGCAGTTTACGTGGGGCGGGAGGGCCTGGTGACGGGGAGCTGTTTTTT. It specifies CASSLRGAGGPGDGELFF.

This clone was observed once. The V gene is TRBV25-1, the J gene TRBJ2-3, with 9 nucleotides matching TRBD1. This CDR3 comprises 13 residues. Germline loops: CDR1 MGHDK, CDR2 SYGVNS. V lost 7 bases and J lost 7; bases outside the gene matches: 6. The CDR3 here is CASTQDRGYTQYF. The CDR3 coding sequence is TGTGCCAGCACCCAGGACAGGGGATATACGCAGTATTTT. The full variable domain, in which reference TRBV25-1 and TRBJ2-3 provide the parts outside the CDR3, is EADIYQTPRYLVIGTGKKITLECSQTMGHDKMYWYQQDPGMELHLIHYSYGVNSTEKGDLSSESTVSRIRTEHFPLTLESARPSHTSQYLCASTQDRGYTQYFGPGTRLTVL.

V usage is TRBV6-1 and J usage is TRBJ2-7; 7 nucleotides match TRBD2. The CDR3 spans 16 residues. Germline values: CDR1 MNHNS, CDR2 SASEGT. Trimming took 4 bases from V and 1 from J; bases not matched to a gene: 10. CDR3 residues: CASSAGSGSRSYEQYF. The DNA for the CDR3 is TGTGCCAGCAGTGCGGGTAGCGGGTCACGTTCCTACGAGCAGTACTTC.

V gene TRBV7-8 combines with J gene TRBJ2-3; D is undetermined. Germline-derived CDR1 and CDR2 are SGHVS and FQNEAQ. This CDR3 contains 15 residues. Trimming stripped 4 bases from V and 2 bases from J, with 13 bases between. CDR3 in DNA: TGTGCCAGCAGCTCGATACTATCCCTCACAGATACGCAGTATTTT. It specifies CASSSILSLTDTQYF.

Only a few counts were recorded for this clone. This CDR3 reads CASSGGGSGANVLTF. CDR3 sequence (DNA): TGTGCCAGCTCGGGCGGAGGTTCTGGGGCCAACGTCCTGACTTTC. The V call is TRBV18, the J call TRBJ2-6; D possibly corresponds to TRBD2 (5 bases). The CDR3 has 15 amino acids. From germline, CDR1 is KGHSH and CDR2 LQKENI. V shed 6 bases and J shed 1 base, with 10 bases lying between them.

The V gene is TRBV12-5, the J gene TRBJ2-7; D not certain. The CDR3 extends over 12 amino acids. The V end was cut by 1 base, the J end by 7 bases, with 8 bases between. Germline CDR1 LGHNT, CDR2 FRNRAP. The DNA for the CDR3 is TGTGCTAGTGGTTTGGGACTTCCTGAGCAGTACTTC. Its protein is CASGLGLPEQYF.

The rearrangement uses TRBV11-3 and TRBJ2-3; 7 nucleotides align to TRBD2. Germline V gene data show CDR1 as SGHNT and CDR2 as YENEEA. V dropped 1 base and J dropped 1; count of bases not matched to a gene: 5. This CDR3 region has 16 residues. Written as DNA, the CDR3 is TGTGCCAGCAGCTTAGGCGCTAGCGGACGCACAGATACGCAGTATTTT. Protein product: CASSLGASGRTDTQYF.

J is TRBJ2-7 and V is TRBV19; 9 nucleotides line up with TRBD1. V lost 6 bases, J lost 3 bases, and 12 bases stayed unmatched. Germline-derived CDR1 and CDR2 are LNHDA and SQIVND (reference sequence). The CDR3 totals 16 residues. CDR3 protein: CASSSRRTGAIYEQYF. The CDR3 region has the DNA TGTGCCAGTAGCTCACGCCGGACAGGGGCTATCTACGAGCAGTACTTC.

J is TRBJ1-2 and V is TRBV5-4; 10 bases match TRBD1. J gave up 4 bases and V 2 bases, and 5 bases lay outside the gene matches. Per the germline V gene, CDR1 is SGHNT and CDR2 is YYREEE (reference sequence). The CDR3 has 15 amino acids. Here the CDR3 DNA reads TGTGCCAGCAGCTTAGGGACAGGGGTCCTCTATGGCTACACCTTC. It yields the protein CASSLGTGVLYGYTF.

The rearrangement joins TRBV7-6 to TRBJ2-1, with 12 bases identical to TRBD2. CDR3 length: 16 residues. The junction had 5 bases not matched to a gene; V was cut back by 4 bases and J by 4 bases. Germline V gene lookup returns CDR1 SGHVS and CDR2 FNYEAQ. Written as DNA, the CDR3 is TGTGCCAGCAGCTACGGACTAGCGGGAACATACAATGAGCAGTTCTTC. Protein product: CASSYGLAGTYNEQFF.

The V gene is TRBV6-4, the J gene TRBJ2-2; TRBD2 aligns across 7 bases. The length of the CDR3 is 14 residues. CDR1 MRHNA and CDR2 SNTAGT come from the germline V gene. The ends lost 0 bases at V and 6 bases at J; junction bases unmatched: 1. The CDR3 reads CASSDSREPGELFF. The CDR3, as DNA: TGTGCCAGCAGTGACTCGCGGGAGCCCGGGGAGCTGTTTTTT.

The chain joins TRBV6-6 to TRBJ1-2; the match to TRBD1 covers 7 bases. In germline, CDR1 is MNHNY, CDR2 SVGAGI (reference sequence). This CDR3 is 15 amino acids long. V lost 4 bases and J lost 7; bases outside the gene matches: 12. For the CDR3, the DNA is TGTGCCAGCAGTTCCCCAGGGGGAGGCACCAGTGGCTACACCTTC. Its protein product is CASSSPGGGTSGYTF.

V usage is TRBV6-5 and J usage is TRBJ2-6, with D uncertain. The CDR3 length is 14 residues. V lost 7 bases to trimming and J lost 0 bases, with 7 bases between them. CDR1 is MNHEY, CDR2 SVGAGI, per germline. In DNA, the CDR3 is TGTGCCAGCAATCAACTCTCTGGGGCCAACGTCCTGACTTTC. Residues: CASNQLSGANVLTF.